One sample yielded the 25 T cell receptor beta chains listed below, sequenced in a study of radiation and T cells in renal cell carcinoma. Some clones are missing from TCRdb's copy, which holds only in-frame ones; the method was immunoSEQ multiplex PCR. The profile covers around 130,000 clones, with more than 70% appearing a single time and nearly 6% taken by the ten largest. The sample's time point: blood 2 weeks post-SBRT. Treatment given: 15 Gy SBRT to primary tumor, nephrectomy 4 weeks later. This specimen consisted of blood, obtained from a patient whose treatment included radiotherapy and nephrectomy. The origin of the receptors is a woman aged 70 to 79 with renal cell carcinoma.

The DNA of the CDR3 is TGTGCCAGCAGCTTAGCGGGGGGCTCCTACTACGAGCAGTACTTC. Protein sequence: CASSLAGGSYYEQYF. The rearrangement joins TRBV7-2 to TRBJ2-7; D could derive from TRBD1 or TRBD2 (6 bases each). Trimming left V 0 bases short and J 3 bases short, with 12 bases between. CDR3 size: 15 residues. Germline CDR1 and CDR2: SGHTA and FQGNSA. The full variable domain, with the rest looked up from reference TRBV7-2 and TRBJ2-7, is GAGVSQSPSNKVTEKGKDVELRCDPISGHTALYWYRQSLGQGLEFLIYFQGNSAPDKSGLPSDRFSAERTGGSVSTLTIQRTQQEDSAVYLCASSLAGGSYYEQYFGPGTRLTVT.

The chain uses TRBV25-1 and TRBJ2-5, with 10 bases identical to TRBD1. Germline CDR1 MGHDK, CDR2 SYGVNS. The V and J ends lost 11 bases and 1 base, in that order; junction bases with no gene match: 7. There are 14 residues in the CDR3. The CDR3 region has the DNA TGTGCCGCGACAGGGGGCTATACCCAAGAGACCCAGTACTTC. Translated, it gives CAATGGYTQETQYF.

J is TRBJ1-5 and V is TRBV10-2; a possible D gene is TRBD1 (5 bases). The CDR3 loop spans 14 amino acids. With 4 bases removed from V and 4 bases from J, the gap between germline ends came to 11 bases. Germline CDR1 is WSHSY and CDR2 is SAAADI. CDR3 DNA: TGCGCCAGCAGTGGGCGACAGAAGAATCAGCCCCAGCATTTT. The encoded protein is CASSGRQKNQPQHF.

The chain uses TRBV12-5 and TRBJ2-5; tentative D call: TRBD2 (6 bases). The CDR3 extends over 12 amino acids. Trimming pared 7 bases from V and 5 bases from J, leaving 11 bases between. Germline lookup yields CDR1 LGHNT and CDR2 FRNRAP. The CDR3 region has the DNA TGTGCTAGTGCGGGAGTGGGGGAGACCCAGTACTTC. It translates to CASAGVGETQYF.

For the CDR3, the DNA is TGCGCCAGCAGCTCTCACGCACCGGGAAAAGAGGGGCCTGGGGCCAACGTCCTGACTTTC. Encoded protein: CASSSHAPGKEGPGANVLTF. The gene calls are TRBV5-1 and TRBJ2-6; D is possibly TRBD1 or TRBD2 (5 bases each). The germline gives CDR1 SGHRS, CDR2 YFSETQ. The CDR3 length is 20 residues. V was clipped by 3 bases and J by 2 bases, with 24 bases between them. Together with reference TRBV5-1 and TRBJ2-6, the CDR3 gives the full variable domain: KAGVTQTPRYLIKTRGQQVTLSCSPISGHRSVSWYQQTPGQGLQFLFEYFSETQRNKGNFPGRFSGRQFSNSRSEMNVSTLELGDSALYLCASSSHAPGKEGPGANVLTFGAGSRLTVL.

The count of this clone is one. The J gene is TRBJ2-7, the V gene TRBV4-2; 9 positions agree with TRBD2. The CDR3 sequence is 14 residues long. CDR1 and CDR2 from the germline V gene are LGHNA and YNFKEQ. V shed 3 bases, J shed 5 bases, and the junction held 5 bases outside the gene matches. CDR3 sequence: CASSQPGLANEQYF. The CDR3 bases are TGTGCCAGCAGCCAGCCGGGACTAGCCAACGAGCAGTACTTC.

V is TRBV6-6 and J is TRBJ1-5; 8 nucleotides align to TRBD1. CDR3 length: 16 residues. The germline CDR1 and CDR2 sequences are MNHNY and SVGAGI (reference sequence). V lost 2 bases and J lost 1; bases outside the gene matches: 4. The CDR3: CASSYPDRESNQPQHF. CDR3 in DNA: TGTGCCAGCAGTTACCCGGACAGGGAGAGCAATCAGCCCCAGCATTTT.

This clone appeared a few times. The chain couples TRBV7-3 to TRBJ1-1, with D perhaps TRBD1 (5 bases). The germline CDR1 and CDR2 sequences are SGHTA and FQGTGA. With 4 bases removed from V and 7 bases from J, the gap between germline ends came to 13 bases. The CDR3 covers 13 residues. CDR3 region: CASSSQGVLEAFF. CDR3 DNA: TGTGCCAGCAGCTCCCAGGGTGTCCTTGAAGCTTTCTTT. Full variable domain (remainder filled in from reference TRBV7-3 and TRBJ1-1): GAGVSQTPSNKVTEKGKYVELRCDPISGHTALYWYRQSLGQGPEFLIYFQGTGAADDSGLPNDRFFAVRPEGSVSTLKIQRTERGDSAVYLCASSSQGVLEAFFGQGTRLTVV.

The chain couples TRBV18 to TRBJ1-1; 11 bases fit TRBD1. The CDR3 has 17 amino acids. Germline V gene sequence: CDR1 KGHSH, CDR2 LQKENI. With 0 bases clipped from V and 3 bases from J, the junction kept 6 bases outside the gene matches. CDR3 sequence (DNA): TGTGCCAGCTCACCACCGAGGACAGGGGGCAGGTACACTGAAGCTTTCTTT. Translating gives CASSPPRTGGRYTEAFF.

This clone was recorded once. The junction departs from germline at one end; a sequencing error may be responsible. The chain carries TRBV7-7 and TRBJ2-5; 8 bases are a match to TRBD1. This CDR3 spans 14 amino acids. CDR1 SSHAT and CDR2 FNYEAQ come from the germline V gene (reference sequence). CDR3 coding DNA: TGTGCTAGCAGCTTAGACAGGGGTGGGGAGACCCAGTACTTC. It is translated as CASSLDRGGETQYF.

This clone was recorded a few times. V is TRBV5-1 and J is TRBJ2-1; 10 bases line up with TRBD2. Germline V gives CDR1 SGHRS, CDR2 YFSETQ. With 3 bases clipped from V and 13 bases from J, the junction kept 10 bases outside the gene matches. The CDR3 covers 14 residues. CDR3 coding DNA: TGCGCCAGCAGCTCCCGTCCAGCGGGGGGGGAACAGTTCTTC. This encodes CASSSRPAGGEQFF.

The V and J genes are TRBV5-1 and TRBJ2-7, with 8 bases aligning to TRBD1. The J segment lost 6 bases and the V segment lost 4 bases, leaving 9 bases of the junction unmatched. There are 14 residues in the CDR3. Germline CDR1 and CDR2: SGHRS and YFSETQ. DNA for the CDR3: TGCGCCAGCAGCCTGGGACAGGCCGTCCGCGAGCAGTACTTC. Translating it yields CASSLGQAVREQYF.

This clone was detected once. The CDR3 region has the DNA TGTGCCAGCAGCCTCCAGGACAGGGCTAGCACAGATACGCAGTATTTT. Residues: CASSLQDRASTDTQYF. V and J are TRBV13 and TRBJ2-3; 8 bases match TRBD1. CDR1 and CDR2 from the germline V gene are PRHDT and FYEKMQ (reference sequence). The CDR3 has 16 amino acids. The V and J ends lost 5 bases and 0 bases, in that order; junction bases with no gene match: 7.

This chain uses TRBV5-1 with TRBJ1-5; the match to TRBD1 covers 10 bases. This CDR3 contains 16 residues. Germline loops: CDR1 SGHRS, CDR2 YFSETQ. V was pared by 0 bases and J by 3 bases, with 3 bases of the junction left unmatched. In DNA form, the CDR3 reads TGCGCCAGCAGCTTGGGGGACAGGGGTGTCAATCAGCCCCAGCATTTT. Translation: CASSLGDRGVNQPQHF.

The gene calls are TRBV7-2 and TRBJ1-1, with 7 bases lining up with TRBD1. With V trimmed by 1 base and J by 0 bases, 11 bases remained unmatched. This CDR3 has 18 amino acids. The V gene's germline CDR1 is SGHTA and CDR2 FQGNSA. CDR3 residues: CASSLGTNNRGMNTEAFF. The CDR3 bases are TGTGCCAGCAGCTTAGGGACCAATAACAGGGGTATGAACACTGAAGCTTTCTTT.

V is TRBV6-1 and J is TRBJ2-2; 7 bases fit TRBD1. J was trimmed by 3 bases and V by 8 bases; bases with no gene match: 3. The CDR3 is 13 residues long. Germline V lookup: CDR1 MNHNS, CDR2 SASEGT. As DNA, the CDR3 is TGTGCCAGCGGCCAGGGGGACACCGGGGAGCTGTTTTTT. This sequence encodes CASGQGDTGELFF.

V gene TRBV11-2 combines with J gene TRBJ1-6; 7 nucleotides match TRBD1. With V trimmed by 5 bases and J by 8 bases, 6 bases remained unmatched. Germline values: CDR1 SGHAT, CDR2 FQNNGV. CDR3 size: 14 residues. DNA of the CDR3: TGTGCCAGCAGCCTACAGGGGTATGATTCACCCCTCCACTTT. Its translation is CASSLQGYDSPLHF.

This chain links TRBV5-4 with TRBJ1-2; D gene ambiguous. V was pared by 0 bases and J by 2 bases, with 8 bases between. The germline CDR1 and CDR2 sequences are SGHNT and YYREEE (reference sequence). The CDR3 loop spans 14 amino acids. The CDR3 loop reads CASSLGVTNYGYTF. CDR3 coding DNA: TGTGCCAGCAGCTTGGGGGTAACGAACTATGGCTACACCTTC.

The chain employs TRBV7-2 and TRBJ1-1; 8 bases align to TRBD1. The CDR3 contains 15 residues. The V gene end was trimmed by 2 bases and the J gene end by 4 bases; junction bases not matched to a gene: 6. Germline CDR1 is SGHTA and CDR2 is FQGNSA. DNA of the CDR3: TGTGCCAGCAGCTTAAGTGGCAGGGGGCCCACTGAAGCTTTCTTT. This translates into CASSLSGRGPTEAFF.

The chain links TRBV7-9 to TRBJ1-2; D not resolved. V shed 2 bases and J shed 4 bases, with 8 bases lying between them. Per germline, CDR1 SEHNR and CDR2 FQNEAQ (reference sequence). The CDR3 spans 13 residues. CDR3 in DNA: TGTGCCAGCAGCTTATATTCTAGCTATGGCTACACCTTC. Translation gives CASSLYSSYGYTF.

The chain combines TRBV9 with TRBJ2-7; the D gene is possibly TRBD1 (5 bases). CDR3 size: 14 residues. Germline loops: CDR1 SGDLS, CDR2 YYNGEE. V was cut by 0 bases and J by 1 base, with 8 bases left in between. Here the CDR3 reads CASSVDAGSYEQYF. In DNA, the CDR3 is TGTGCCAGCAGCGTAGACGCAGGGTCCTACGAGCAGTACTTC.

This chain links TRBV21-1 with TRBJ2-3. TRBV21-1 is a documented pseudogene. The CDR3 consists of 12 residues. CDR3 amino acids: CASSGRSDTQYF. Here the CDR3 DNA reads TGTGCCAGCAGCGGCCGCAGCGATACGCAGTATTTT.

The chain couples TRBV5-1 to TRBJ1-1, with D possibly TRBD1 on 6 matching bases. This CDR3 has 14 amino acids. Trimming took off 4 bases at V and 8 bases at J, with 18 bases between the two ends. Germline V gene sequence: CDR1 SGHRS, CDR2 YFSETQ. CDR3 in DNA: TGCGCCAGCAGCAGTAGGGGACAAGTAAACGAAGCTTTCTTT. Its translation is CASSSRGQVNEAFF.

This chain joins TRBV20-1 and TRBJ2-1; D gene unclear. The ends were cut back, 4 bases at V and 7 bases at J, with 8 bases in the middle. From germline, CDR1 is DFQATT and CDR2 SNEGSKA (reference sequence). The CDR3 sequence is 11 residues long. The CDR3 DNA follows: TGCAGTGCTACTCCCGGTAATGAGCAGTTCTTC. This encodes CSATPGNEQFF.

This clone was detected only once. This chain connects TRBV30 to TRBJ2-1, with 7 bases that match TRBD1. The CDR3 runs 15 residues. In germline, CDR1 is GTSNPN, CDR2 SVGIG (reference sequence). Trimming at V came to 3 bases and at J to 7 bases, leaving 12 bases not matched to a gene. In nucleotides, the CDR3 is TGTGCCTGGAGCCCTAACAGGGGAACGGGGAATGAGCAGTTCTTC. It codes for CAWSPNRGTGNEQFF.